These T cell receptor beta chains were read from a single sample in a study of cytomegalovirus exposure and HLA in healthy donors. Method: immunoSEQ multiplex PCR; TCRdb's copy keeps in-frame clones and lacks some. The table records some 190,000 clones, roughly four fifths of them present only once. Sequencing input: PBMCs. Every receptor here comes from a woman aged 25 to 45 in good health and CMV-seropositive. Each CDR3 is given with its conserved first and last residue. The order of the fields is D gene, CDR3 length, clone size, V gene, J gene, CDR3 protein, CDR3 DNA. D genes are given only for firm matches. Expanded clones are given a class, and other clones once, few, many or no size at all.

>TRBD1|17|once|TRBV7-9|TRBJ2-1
CASSLALPGQVYNEQFF
TGTGCCAGCAGCTTAGCCCTACCGGGACAGGTGTACAATGAGCAGTTCTTC
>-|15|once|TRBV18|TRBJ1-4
CASSPRSGLNEKLFF
TGTGCCAGCTCACCAAGGTCAGGGCTGAATGAAAAACTGTTTTTT
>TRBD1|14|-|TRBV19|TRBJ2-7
CASSTGTGSYEQYF
TGTGCCAGTAGTACCGGGACAGGTTCCTACGAGCAGTACTTC
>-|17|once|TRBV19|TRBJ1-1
CASSIDATARQDTEAFF
TGTGCCAGTAGTATAGATGCGACAGCCCGGCAGGACACTGAAGCTTTCTTT
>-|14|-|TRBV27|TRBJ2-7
CASSYSAGPYEQYF
TGTGCCAGCAGTTACTCGGCGGGACCCTACGAGCAGTACTTC
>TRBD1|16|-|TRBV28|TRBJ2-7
CASSFATGGPSYEQYF
TGTGCCAGCAGTTTCGCGACAGGGGGCCCCTCCTACGAGCAGTACTTC
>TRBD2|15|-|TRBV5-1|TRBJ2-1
CASSSSPPPSGSLFF
TGCGCCAGCAGCTCTTCTCCCCCGCCTAGCGGGTCTTTATTCTTC
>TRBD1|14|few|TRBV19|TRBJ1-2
CASSGTGGDYGYTF
TGTGCCAGTAGTGGGACAGGGGGCGACTATGGCTACACCTTC
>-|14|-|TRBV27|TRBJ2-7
CASSPTQGGYEQYF
TGTGCCAGCAGCCCCACCCAGGGTGGCTACGAGCAGTACTTC
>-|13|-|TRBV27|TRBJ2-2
CASRLGWTGELFF
TGTGCCAGCAGACTTGGTTGGACCGGGGAGCTGTTTTTT
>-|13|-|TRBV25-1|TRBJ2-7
CASAEQGRDEQYF
TGTGCCAGCGCCGAACAGGGAAGGGACGAGCAGTACTTC
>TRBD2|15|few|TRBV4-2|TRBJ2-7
CASSPGGGRSYEQYF
TGTGCCAGCAGCCCCGGGGGGGGTCGGTCCTACGAGCAGTACTTC
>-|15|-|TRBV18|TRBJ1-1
CASSPPNGGNTEAFF
TGTGCCAGCTCACCACCGAACGGGGGGAACACTGAAGCTTTCTTT
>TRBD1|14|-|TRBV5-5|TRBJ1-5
CASSLGTGHQPQHF
TGTGCCAGCAGCTTAGGGACAGGCCATCAGCCCCAGCATTTT
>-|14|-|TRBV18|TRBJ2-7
CASSPKGTGYEQYF
TGTGCCAGCTCACCAAAAGGAACAGGGTACGAGCAGTACTTC
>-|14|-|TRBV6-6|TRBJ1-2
CASTPLETNYGYTF
TGTGCCAGCACCCCGCTTGAGACTAACTATGGCTACACCTTC
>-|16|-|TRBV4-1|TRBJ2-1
CASSQLTAGMNNEQFF
TGCGCCAGCAGCCAACTAACAGCGGGCATGAACAATGAGCAGTTCTTC
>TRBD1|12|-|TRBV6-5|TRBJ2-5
CASRTGTETQYF
TGTGCCAGCAGGACAGGGACGGAGACCCAGTACTTC
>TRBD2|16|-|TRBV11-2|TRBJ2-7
CASSPLASSGRNEQYF
TGTGCCAGCAGCCCCCTCGCGTCTAGCGGGAGGAACGAGCAGTACTTC
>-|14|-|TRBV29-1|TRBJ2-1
CSVVEGSAYNEQFF
TGCAGCGTTGTGGAGGGATCAGCCTACAATGAGCAGTTCTTC
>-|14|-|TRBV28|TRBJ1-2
CASTAVERGYGYTF
TGTGCCAGCACCGCCGTGGAGCGGGGCTATGGCTACACCTTC
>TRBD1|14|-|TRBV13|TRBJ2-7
CASARQGSSYEQYF
TGTGCCAGCGCTAGACAGGGGAGCTCCTACGAGCAGTACTTC
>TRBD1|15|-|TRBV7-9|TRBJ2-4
CASSKLRTGENIQYF
TGTGCCAGCAGCAAATTACGGACAGGGGAAAACATTCAGTACTTC
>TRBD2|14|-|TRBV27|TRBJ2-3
CASSIAGEGDTQYF
TGTGCCAGCAGCATTGCGGGAGAGGGAGATACGCAGTATTTT
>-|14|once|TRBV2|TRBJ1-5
CASSGGREGQPQHF
TGTGCCAGCAGTGGAGGCCGTGAGGGTCAGCCCCAGCATTTT
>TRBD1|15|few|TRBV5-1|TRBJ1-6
CASSQWTGENSPLHF
TGCGCCAGCTCCCAATGGACAGGGGAGAATTCACCCCTCCACTTT
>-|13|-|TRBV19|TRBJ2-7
CASSIGLAYEQYF
TGTGCCAGTAGTATAGGACTAGCCTACGAGCAGTACTTC
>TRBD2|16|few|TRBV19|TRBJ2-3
CASSPGTSGATDTQYF
TGTGCCAGTAGTCCTGGGACTAGCGGGGCCACAGATACGCAGTATTTT
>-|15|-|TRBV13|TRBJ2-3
CASSLSTSGTDTQYF
-
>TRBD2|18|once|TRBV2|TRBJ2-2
CASSEPSGRALGTGELFF
TGTGCCAGCAGTGAGCCTAGCGGGAGGGCCTTGGGCACCGGGGAGCTGTTTTTT
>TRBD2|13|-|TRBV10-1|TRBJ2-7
CASSKRGSYEQYF
TGCGCCAGCAGTAAGCGGGGATCCTACGAGCAGTACTTC
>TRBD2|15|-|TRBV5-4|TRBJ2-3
CASSYSGASTDTQYF
TGTGCCAGCAGCTATAGCGGGGCTAGCACAGATACGCAGTATTTT
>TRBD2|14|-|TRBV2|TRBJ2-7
CASMTSGTGYEQYF
TGTGCCAGCATGACTAGCGGGACTGGTTACGAGCAGTACTTC
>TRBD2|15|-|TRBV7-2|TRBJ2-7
CASSLGLARTYEQYF
TGTGCCAGCAGCCTGGGACTAGCGAGAACCTACGAGCAGTACTTC
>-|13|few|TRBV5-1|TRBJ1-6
CASSPRENSPLHF
TGCGCCAGCAGCCCCCGGGAGAATTCACCCCTCCACTTT
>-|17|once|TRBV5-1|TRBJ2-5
CASSFPRVSEGEETQYF
TGCGCCAGCAGCTTCCCTAGGGTTAGCGAGGGGGAGGAGACCCAGTACTTC
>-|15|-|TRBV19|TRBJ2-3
CASSRDYPGADTQYF
TGTGCCAGTAGCCGTGACTACCCGGGGGCAGATACGCAGTATTTT
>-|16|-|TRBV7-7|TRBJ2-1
CASSFHLAEGVNEQFF
TGTGCCAGCAGCTTCCATTTGGCGGAAGGGGTGAATGAGCAGTTCTTC
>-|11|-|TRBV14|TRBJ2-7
CASSPKEGQYF
TGTGCCAGCAGCCCCAAGGAGGGGCAGTACTTC
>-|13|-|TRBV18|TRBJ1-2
CASSETERASYTF
TGTGCCAGCTCAGAGACGGAGCGGGCAAGCTACACCTTC
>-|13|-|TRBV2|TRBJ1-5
CASGPGRNQPQHF
TGTGCCAGTGGTCCCGGTCGCAATCAGCCCCAGCATTTT
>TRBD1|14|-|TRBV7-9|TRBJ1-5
CASSPGTGNQPQHF
TGTGCCAGCAGCCCCGGGACAGGGAACCAGCCCCAGCATTTT
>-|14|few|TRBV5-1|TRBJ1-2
CASSARCLNYGYTF
TGCGCCAGCAGCGCCAGGTGCCTTAACTATGGCTACACCTTC
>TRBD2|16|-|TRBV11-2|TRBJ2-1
CASSLELAGGGSEQFF
TGTGCCAGCAGCTTAGAATTAGCGGGTGGGGGTAGTGAGCAGTTCTTC
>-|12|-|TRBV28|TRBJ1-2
CASMRGGYGYTF
TGTGCCAGCATGAGAGGGGGCTATGGCTACACCTTC
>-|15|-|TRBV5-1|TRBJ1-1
CASSLAGGWNPEAFF
TGCGCCAGCAGCTTGGCCGGGGGTTGGAACCCTGAAGCTTTCTTT